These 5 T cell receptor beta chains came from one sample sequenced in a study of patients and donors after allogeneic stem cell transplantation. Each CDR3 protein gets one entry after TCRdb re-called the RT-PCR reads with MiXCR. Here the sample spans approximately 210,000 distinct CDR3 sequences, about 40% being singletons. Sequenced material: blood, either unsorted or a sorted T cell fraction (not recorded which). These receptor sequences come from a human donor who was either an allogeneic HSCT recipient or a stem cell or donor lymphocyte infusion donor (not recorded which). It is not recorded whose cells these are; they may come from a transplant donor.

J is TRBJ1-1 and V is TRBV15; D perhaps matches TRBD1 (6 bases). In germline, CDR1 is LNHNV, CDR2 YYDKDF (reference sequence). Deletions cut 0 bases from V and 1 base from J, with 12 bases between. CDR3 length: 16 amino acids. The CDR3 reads CATSRDRGQQNTEAFF. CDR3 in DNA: TGTGCCACCAGCAGAGATCGCGGACAGCAGAACACTGAAGCTTTCTTT.

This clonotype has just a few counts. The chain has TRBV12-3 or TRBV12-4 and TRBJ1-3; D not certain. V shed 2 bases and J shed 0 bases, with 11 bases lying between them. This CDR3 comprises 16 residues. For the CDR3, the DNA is TGTGCCAGCAGTTTAAAAGCCGCAAGCTCTGGAAACACCATATATTTT. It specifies CASSLKAASSGNTIYF.

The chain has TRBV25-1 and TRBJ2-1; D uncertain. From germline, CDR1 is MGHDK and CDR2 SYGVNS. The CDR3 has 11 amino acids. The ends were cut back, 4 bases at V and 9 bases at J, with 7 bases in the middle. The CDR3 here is CASSAEFEQFF. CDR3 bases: TGTGCCAGCAGTGCCGAGTTTGAGCAGTTCTTC.

The CDR3: CAISESIIWAEETQYF. The CDR3 DNA sequence: TGTGCCATCAGTGAGTCGATTATTTGGGCCGAAGAGACCCAGTACTTC. The chain combines TRBV10-3 with TRBJ2-5; D not certain. Germline V CDR1 and CDR2: ENHRY, SYGVKD. CDR3 length: 16 residues. V gave up 0 bases and J gave up 3 bases, with 14 bases separating them.

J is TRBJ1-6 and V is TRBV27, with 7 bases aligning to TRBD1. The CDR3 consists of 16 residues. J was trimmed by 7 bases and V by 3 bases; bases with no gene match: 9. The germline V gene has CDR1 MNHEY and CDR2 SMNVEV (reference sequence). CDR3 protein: CASSFAADRWNSPLHF. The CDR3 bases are TGTGCCAGCAGTTTTGCCGCGGACAGGTGGAATTCACCCCTCCACTTT.